The clone carrying this T cell receptor beta chain is deemed medium-sized (0.01 to 0.1%). Its cognate antigen is unknown. Multiplex touch-down PCR with TRB-A/B primers amplified rearranged V-D-J TRB sequences. A single record per CDR3 protein comes from TCRdb applying MiXCR to the multiplex PCR reads. Among about 4,700 distinct CDR3 sequences listed, 20% to 25% were seen once. The sample originates from a study of T cell repertoires in aging, cancer and after chemotherapy. Study as a whole: Clear clonal overlap appeared across healthy donor samples taken over several months to years. The full dataset contained roughly 9 million TCR reads. Study-wide findings and caveats: No conclusions about immunological memory after chemotherapy can be drawn from the repertoire data.

Peripheral blood genomic DNA, not sorted cells or RNA, was the template. This CDR3 region has 14 residues. From germline, CDR1 is LNHDA and CDR2 SQIVND (reference sequence). Trimming cost V 6 bases and J 0 bases; bases outside gene matches: 4. This rearrangement joins TRBV19 to TRBJ1-1, with 7 nucleotides matching TRBD1. What was sequenced was blood. The receptor's source is a human donor in good health. The donor label of this sample is uncertain. CDR3 sequence: CASRVTGMNTEAFF. The CDR3 region has the DNA TGTGCCAGTAGGGTGACAGGGATGAACACTGAAGCTTTCTTT.